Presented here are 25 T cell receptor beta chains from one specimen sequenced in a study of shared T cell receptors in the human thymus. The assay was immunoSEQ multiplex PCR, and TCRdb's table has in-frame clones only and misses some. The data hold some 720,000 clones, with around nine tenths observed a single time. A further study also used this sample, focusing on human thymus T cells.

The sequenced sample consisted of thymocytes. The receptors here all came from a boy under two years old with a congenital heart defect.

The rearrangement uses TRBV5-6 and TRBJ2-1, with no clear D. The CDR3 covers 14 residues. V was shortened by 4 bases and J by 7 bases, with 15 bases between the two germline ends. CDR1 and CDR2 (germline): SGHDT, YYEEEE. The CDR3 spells CASSHIAVDNEQFF. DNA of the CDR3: TGTGCCAGCAGCCACATAGCTGTAGATAATGAGCAGTTCTTC. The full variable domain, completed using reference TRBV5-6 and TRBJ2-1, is DAGVTQSPTHLIKTRGQQVTLRCSPKSGHDTVSWYQQALGQGPQFIFQYYEEEERQRGNFPDRFSGHQFPNYSSELNVNALLLGDSALYLCASSHIAVDNEQFFGPGTRLTVL.

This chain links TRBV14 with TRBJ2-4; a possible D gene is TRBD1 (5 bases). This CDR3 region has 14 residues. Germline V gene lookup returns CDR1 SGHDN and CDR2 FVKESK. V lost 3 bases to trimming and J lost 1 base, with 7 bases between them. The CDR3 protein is CASSQGPAKNIQYF. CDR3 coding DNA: TGTGCCAGCAGCCAGGGGCCGGCCAAAAACATTCAGTACTTC. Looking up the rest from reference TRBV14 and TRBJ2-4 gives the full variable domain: EAGVTQFPSHSVIEKGQTVTLRCDPISGHDNLYWYRRVMGKEIKFLLHFVKESKQDESGMPNNRFLAERTGGTYSTLKVQPAELEDSGVYFCASSQGPAKNIQYFGAGTRLSVL.

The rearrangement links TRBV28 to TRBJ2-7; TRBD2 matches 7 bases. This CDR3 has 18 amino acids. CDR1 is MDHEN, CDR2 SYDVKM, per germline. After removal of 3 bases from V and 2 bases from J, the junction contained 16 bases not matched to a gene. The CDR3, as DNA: TGTGCCAGCAGTTTCCGACCACCTCTCGGCGGGAGACCCTACGAGCAGTACTTC. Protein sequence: CASSFRPPLGGRPYEQYF. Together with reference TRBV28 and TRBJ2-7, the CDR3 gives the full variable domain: DVKVTQSSRYLVKRTGEKVFLECVQDMDHENMFWYRQDPGLGLRLIYFSYDVKMKEKGDIPEGYSVSREKKERFSLILESASTNQTSMYLCASSFRPPLGGRPYEQYFGPGTRLTVT.

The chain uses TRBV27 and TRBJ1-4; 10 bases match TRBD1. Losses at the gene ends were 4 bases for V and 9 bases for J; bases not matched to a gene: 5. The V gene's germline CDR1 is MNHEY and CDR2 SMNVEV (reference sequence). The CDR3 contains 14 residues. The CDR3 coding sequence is TGTGCCAGCAGTTCCGGGACAGGGGTAAAAAAACTGTTTTTT. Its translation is CASSSGTGVKKLFF.

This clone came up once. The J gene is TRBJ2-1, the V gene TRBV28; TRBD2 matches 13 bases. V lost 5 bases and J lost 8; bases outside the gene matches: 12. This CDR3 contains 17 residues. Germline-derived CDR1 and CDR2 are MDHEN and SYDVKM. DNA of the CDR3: TGTGCCAGCAGTCTACCCCCACTAGCGGGAGGGGAGGATGAGCAGTTCTTC. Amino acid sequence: CASSLPPLAGGEDEQFF.

The CDR3 protein is CASSPRVLEQYF. The CDR3 nucleotides read TGTGCCAGCAGCCCCCGAGTCCTCGAGCAGTACTTC. The V and J genes are TRBV7-2 and TRBJ2-7; no reliable D call. Germline V lookup: CDR1 SGHTA, CDR2 FQGNSA. This CDR3 spans 12 amino acids. Trimming left V 5 bases short and J 6 bases short, with 11 bases between.

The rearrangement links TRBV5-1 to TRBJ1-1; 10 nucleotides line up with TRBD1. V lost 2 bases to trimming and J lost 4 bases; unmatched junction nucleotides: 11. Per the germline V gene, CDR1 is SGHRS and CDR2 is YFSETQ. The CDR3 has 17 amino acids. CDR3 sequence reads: CASSFANDRGQITEAFF. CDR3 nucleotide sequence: TGCGCCAGCAGCTTTGCGAACGACAGGGGGCAAATCACTGAAGCTTTCTTT.

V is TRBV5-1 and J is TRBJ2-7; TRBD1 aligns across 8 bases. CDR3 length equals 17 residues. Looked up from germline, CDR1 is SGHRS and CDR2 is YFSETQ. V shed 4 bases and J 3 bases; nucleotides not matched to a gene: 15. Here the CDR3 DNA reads TGCGCCAGCAGCCCCTGGGCTAGAACAGGGGGTAGCTACGAGCAGTACTTC. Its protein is CASSPWARTGGSYEQYF.

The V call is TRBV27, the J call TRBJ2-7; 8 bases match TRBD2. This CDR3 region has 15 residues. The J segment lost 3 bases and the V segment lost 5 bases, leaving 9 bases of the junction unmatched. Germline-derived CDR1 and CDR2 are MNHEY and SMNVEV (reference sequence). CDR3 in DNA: TGTGCCAGCAGTACGGGGGGGGGCGCATTCTACGAGCAGTACTTC. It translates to CASSTGGGAFYEQYF.

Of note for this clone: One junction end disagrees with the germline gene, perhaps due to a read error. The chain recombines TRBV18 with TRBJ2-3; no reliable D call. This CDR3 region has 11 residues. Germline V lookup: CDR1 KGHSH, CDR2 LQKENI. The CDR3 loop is CASSPINSTPF. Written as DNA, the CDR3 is TGTGCCAGCTCACCCATCAACAGCACACCCTTT.

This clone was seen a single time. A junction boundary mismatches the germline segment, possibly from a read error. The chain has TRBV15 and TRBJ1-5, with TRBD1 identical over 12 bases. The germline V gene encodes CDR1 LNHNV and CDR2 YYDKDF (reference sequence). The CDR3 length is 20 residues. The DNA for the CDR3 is TGTGCCACCAGCGGAGACCCGTCCCGGGACAGGGGGCGCGGGGATCAGCCCCAGCATTTT. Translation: CATSGDPSRDRGRGDQPQHF.

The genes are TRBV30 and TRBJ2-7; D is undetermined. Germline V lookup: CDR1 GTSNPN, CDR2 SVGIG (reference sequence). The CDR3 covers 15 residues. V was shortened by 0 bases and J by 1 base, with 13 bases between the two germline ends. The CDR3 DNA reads TGTGCCTGGAGTGTACAAGCGAAGACGTCCTACGAGCAGTACTTC. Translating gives CAWSVQAKTSYEQYF.

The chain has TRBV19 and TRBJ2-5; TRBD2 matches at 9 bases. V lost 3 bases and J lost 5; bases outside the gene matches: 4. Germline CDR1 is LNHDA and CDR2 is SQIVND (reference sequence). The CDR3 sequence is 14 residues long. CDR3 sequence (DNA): TGTGCCAGTAGTATCGGAGCGGGAGGTGAGACCCAGTACTTC. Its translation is CASSIGAGGETQYF.

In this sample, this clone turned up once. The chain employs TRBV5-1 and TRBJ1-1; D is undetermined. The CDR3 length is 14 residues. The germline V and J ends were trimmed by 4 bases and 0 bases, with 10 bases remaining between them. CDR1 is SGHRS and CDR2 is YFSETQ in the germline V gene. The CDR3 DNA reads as TGCGCCAGCAGCCGGACTGTTATGAACACTGAAGCTTTCTTT. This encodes CASSRTVMNTEAFF.

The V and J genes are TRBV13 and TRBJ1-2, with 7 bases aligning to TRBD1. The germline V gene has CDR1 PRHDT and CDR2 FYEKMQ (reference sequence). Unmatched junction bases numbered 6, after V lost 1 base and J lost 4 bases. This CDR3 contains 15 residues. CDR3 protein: CASSLEGAEGYGYTF. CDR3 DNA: TGTGCCAGCAGCTTAGAGGGGGCAGAGGGCTATGGCTACACCTTC.

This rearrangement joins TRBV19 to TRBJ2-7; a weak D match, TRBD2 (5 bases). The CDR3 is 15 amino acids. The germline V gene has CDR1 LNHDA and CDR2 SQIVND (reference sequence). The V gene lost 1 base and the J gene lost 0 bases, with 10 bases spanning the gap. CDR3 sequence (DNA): TGTGCCAGTAGTATAGGGACCGGGATCTCCTACGAGCAGTACTTC. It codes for CASSIGTGISYEQYF.

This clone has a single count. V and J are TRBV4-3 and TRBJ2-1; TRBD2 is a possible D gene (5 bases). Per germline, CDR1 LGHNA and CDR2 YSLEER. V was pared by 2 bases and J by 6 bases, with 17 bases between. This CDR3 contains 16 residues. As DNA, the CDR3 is TGCGCCAGCAGCCAAAGTTCCCTAGCTGAAGTCAATGAGCAGTTCTTC. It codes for CASSQSSLAEVNEQFF.

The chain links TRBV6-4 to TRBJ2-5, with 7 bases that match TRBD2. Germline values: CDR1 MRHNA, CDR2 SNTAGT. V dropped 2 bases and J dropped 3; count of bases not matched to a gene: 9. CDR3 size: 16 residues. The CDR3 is CASSDPNRDYEETQYF. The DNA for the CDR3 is TGTGCCAGCAGTGACCCCAACCGGGACTATGAAGAGACCCAGTACTTC.

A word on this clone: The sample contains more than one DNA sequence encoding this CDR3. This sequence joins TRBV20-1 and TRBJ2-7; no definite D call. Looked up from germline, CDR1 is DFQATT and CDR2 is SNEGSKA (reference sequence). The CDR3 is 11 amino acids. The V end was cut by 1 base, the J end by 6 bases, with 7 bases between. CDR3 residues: CSARGVGEQYF. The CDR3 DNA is TGCAGTGCTAGAGGAGTTGGCGAGCAGTACTTC.

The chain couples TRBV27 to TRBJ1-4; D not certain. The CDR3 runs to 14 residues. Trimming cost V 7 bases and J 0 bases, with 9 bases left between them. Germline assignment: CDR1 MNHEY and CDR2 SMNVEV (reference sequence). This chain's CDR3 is CASTADSTNEKLFF. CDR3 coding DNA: TGTGCCAGCACCGCGGATTCAACTAATGAAAAACTGTTTTTT.

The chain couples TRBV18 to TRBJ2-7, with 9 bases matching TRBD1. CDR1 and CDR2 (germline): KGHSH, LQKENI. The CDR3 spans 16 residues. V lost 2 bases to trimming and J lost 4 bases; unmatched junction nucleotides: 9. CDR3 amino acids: CASSPRGTGTGYEQYF. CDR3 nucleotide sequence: TGTGCCAGCTCACCAAGGGGGACAGGGACCGGATACGAGCAGTACTTC. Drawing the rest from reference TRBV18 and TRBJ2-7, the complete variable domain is NAGVMQNPRHLVRRRGQEARLRCSPMKGHSHVYWYRQLPEEGLKFMVYLQKENIIDESGMPKERFSAEFPKEGPSILRIQQVVRGDSAAYFCASSPRGTGTGYEQYFGPGTRLTVT.

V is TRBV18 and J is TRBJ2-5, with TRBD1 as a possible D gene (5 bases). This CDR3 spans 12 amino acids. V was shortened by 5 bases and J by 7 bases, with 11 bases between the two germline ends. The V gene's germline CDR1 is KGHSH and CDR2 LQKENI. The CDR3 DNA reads TGTGCCAGCTCATCCAGGGAAGGGACCCAGTACTTC. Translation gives CASSSREGTQYF.

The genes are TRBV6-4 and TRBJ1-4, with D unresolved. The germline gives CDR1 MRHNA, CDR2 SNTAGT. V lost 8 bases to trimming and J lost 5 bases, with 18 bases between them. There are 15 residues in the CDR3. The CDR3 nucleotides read TGTGCCAGCCCCGCCGGGGAAGCATCCAATGAAAAACTGTTTTTT. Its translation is CASPAGEASNEKLFF.

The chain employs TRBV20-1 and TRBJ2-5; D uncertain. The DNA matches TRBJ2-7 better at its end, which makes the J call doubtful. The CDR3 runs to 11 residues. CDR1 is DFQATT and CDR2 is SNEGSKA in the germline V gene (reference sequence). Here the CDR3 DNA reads TGCAGTGCTAGAGATCGGAGCGAGCAGTACTTC. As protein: CSARDRSEQYF.

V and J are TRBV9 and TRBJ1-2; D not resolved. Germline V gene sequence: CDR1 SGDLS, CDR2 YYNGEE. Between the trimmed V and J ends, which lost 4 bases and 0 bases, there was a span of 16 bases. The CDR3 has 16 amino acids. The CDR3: CASSLRPGYSNYGYTF. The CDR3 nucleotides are TGTGCCAGCAGCCTCCGGCCGGGGTACTCTAACTATGGCTACACCTTC.